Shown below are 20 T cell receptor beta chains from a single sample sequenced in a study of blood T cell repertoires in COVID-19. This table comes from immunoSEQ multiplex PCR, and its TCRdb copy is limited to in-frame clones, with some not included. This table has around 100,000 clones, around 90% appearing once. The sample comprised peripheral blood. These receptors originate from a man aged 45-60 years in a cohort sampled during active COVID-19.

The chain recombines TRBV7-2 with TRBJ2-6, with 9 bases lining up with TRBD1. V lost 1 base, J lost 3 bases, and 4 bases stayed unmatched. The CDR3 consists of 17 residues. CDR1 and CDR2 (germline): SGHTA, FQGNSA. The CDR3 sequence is CASSLVGQGHGANVLTF. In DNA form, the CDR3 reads TGTGCCAGCAGCTTAGTGGGACAGGGTCATGGGGCCAACGTCCTGACTTTC.

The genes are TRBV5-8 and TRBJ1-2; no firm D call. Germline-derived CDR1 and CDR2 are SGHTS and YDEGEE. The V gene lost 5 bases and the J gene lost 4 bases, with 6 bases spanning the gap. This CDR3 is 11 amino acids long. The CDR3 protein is CASRLSYGYTF. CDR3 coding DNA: TGTGCCAGCAGACTTAGCTATGGCTACACCTTC.

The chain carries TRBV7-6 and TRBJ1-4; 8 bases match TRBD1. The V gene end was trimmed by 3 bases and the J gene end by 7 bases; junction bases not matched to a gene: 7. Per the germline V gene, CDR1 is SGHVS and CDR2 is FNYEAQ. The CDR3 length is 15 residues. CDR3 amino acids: CASSFQQGGTEKLFF. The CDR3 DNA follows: TGTGCCAGCAGCTTCCAACAGGGGGGAACTGAAAAACTGTTTTTT.

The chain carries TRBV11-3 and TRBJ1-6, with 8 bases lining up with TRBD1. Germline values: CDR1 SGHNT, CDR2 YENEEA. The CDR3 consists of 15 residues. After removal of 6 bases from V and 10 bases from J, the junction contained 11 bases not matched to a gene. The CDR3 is CASSLMDRARSPLHF. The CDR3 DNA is TGTGCCAGCAGTCTAATGGACAGGGCTAGGTCACCCCTCCACTTT.

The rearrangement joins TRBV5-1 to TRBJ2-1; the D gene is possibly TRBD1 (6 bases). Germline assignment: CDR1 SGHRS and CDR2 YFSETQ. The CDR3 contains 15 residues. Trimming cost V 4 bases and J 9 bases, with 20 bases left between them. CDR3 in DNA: TGCGCCAGCAGCCCGGTGGTGGCTAGGGGGATTGAGCAGTTCTTC. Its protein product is CASSPVVARGIEQFF.

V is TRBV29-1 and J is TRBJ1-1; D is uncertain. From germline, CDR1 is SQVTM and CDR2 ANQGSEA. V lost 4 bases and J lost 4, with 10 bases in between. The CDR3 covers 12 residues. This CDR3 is CSVGAMVTEAFF. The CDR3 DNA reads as TGCAGCGTTGGCGCCATGGTCACTGAAGCTTTCTTT. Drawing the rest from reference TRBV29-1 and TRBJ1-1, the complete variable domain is SAVISQKPSRDICQRGTSLTIQCQVDSQVTMMFWYRQQPGQSLTLIATANQGSEATYESGFVIDKFPISRPNLTFSTLTVSNMSPEDSSIYLCSVGAMVTEAFFGQGTRLTVV.

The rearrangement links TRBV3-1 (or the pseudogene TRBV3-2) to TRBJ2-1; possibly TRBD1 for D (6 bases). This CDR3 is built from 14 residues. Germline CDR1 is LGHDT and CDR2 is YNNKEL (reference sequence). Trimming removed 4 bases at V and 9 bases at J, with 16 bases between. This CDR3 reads CASSLKQGQGEQFF. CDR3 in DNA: TGTGCCAGCAGCCTAAAACAGGGTCAGGGTGAGCAGTTCTTC.

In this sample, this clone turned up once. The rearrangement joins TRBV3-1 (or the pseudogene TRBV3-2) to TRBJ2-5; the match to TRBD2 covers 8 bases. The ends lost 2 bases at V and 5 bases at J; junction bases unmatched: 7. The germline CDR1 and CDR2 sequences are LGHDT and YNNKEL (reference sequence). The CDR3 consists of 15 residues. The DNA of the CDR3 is TGTGCCAGCAGCCAACCCGGGACTAGTGGGGAGACCCAGTACTTC. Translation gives CASSQPGTSGETQYF.

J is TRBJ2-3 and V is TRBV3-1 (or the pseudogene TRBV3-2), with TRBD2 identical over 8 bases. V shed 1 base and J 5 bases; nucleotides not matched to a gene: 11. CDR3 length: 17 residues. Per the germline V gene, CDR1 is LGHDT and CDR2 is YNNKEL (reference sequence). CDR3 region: CASSQVGGGTVGDTQYF. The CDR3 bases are TGTGCCAGCAGCCAAGTTGGCGGGGGGACTGTCGGAGATACGCAGTATTTT.

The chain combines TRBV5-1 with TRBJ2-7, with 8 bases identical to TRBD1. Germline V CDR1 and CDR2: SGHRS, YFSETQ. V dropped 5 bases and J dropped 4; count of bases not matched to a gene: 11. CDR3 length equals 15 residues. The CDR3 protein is CASRLRTQGVYEQYF. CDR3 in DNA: TGCGCCAGCAGATTAAGGACACAGGGGGTTTACGAGCAGTACTTC.

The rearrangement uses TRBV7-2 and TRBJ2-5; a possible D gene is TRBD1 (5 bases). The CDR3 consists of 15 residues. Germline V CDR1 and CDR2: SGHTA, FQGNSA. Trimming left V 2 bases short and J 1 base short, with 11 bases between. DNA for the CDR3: TGTGCCAGCAGCTTAAGGGCAGGGCTCCAAGAGACCCAGTACTTC. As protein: CASSLRAGLQETQYF.

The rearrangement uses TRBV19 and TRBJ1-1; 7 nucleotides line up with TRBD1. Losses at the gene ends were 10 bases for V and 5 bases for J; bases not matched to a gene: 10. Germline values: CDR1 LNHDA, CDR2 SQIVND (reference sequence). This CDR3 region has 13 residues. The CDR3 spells CATTKTRGTEAFF. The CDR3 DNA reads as TGTGCCACAACTAAAACCAGGGGGACTGAAGCTTTCTTT.

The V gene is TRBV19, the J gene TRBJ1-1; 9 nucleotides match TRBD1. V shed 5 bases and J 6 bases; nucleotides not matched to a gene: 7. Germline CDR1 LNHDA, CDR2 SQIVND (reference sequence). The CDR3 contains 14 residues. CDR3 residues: CASSVTGGAAEAFF. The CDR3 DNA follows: TGTGCCAGTAGTGTTACAGGGGGCGCGGCTGAAGCTTTCTTT.

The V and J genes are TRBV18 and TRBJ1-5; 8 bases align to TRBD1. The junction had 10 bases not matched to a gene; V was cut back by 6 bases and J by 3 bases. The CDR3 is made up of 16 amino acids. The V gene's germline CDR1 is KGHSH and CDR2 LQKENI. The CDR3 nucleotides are TGTGCCAGCTCCAAAGGTGGACAGGGTAACAATCAGCCCCAGCATTTT. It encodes CASSKGGQGNNQPQHF.

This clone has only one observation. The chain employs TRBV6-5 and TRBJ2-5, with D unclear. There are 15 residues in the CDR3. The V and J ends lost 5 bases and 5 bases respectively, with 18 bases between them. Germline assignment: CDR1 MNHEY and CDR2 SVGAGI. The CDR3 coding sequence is TGTGCCAGCAGTCTCAACTCATTAGTAACCGAGACCCAGTACTTC. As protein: CASSLNSLVTETQYF.

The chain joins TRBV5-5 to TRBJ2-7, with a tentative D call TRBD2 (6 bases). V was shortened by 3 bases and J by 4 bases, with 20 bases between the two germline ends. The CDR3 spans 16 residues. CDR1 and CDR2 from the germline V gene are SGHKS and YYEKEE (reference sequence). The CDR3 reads CASSSMYRGGGYEQYF. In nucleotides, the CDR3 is TGTGCCAGCAGCTCGATGTACAGAGGTGGGGGGTACGAGCAGTACTTC.

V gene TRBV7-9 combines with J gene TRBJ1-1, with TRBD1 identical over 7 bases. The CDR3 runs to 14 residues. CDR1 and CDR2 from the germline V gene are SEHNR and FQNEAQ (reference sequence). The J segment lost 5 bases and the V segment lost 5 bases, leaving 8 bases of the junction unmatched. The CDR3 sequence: CASSPWTGGTEAFF. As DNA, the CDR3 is TGTGCCAGCAGCCCTTGGACAGGAGGGACTGAAGCTTTCTTT.

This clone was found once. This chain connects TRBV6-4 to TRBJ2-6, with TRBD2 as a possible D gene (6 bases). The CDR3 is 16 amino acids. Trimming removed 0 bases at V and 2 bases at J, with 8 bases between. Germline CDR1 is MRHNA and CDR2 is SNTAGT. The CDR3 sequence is CASSDSSGPGANVLTF. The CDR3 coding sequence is TGTGCCAGCAGTGACTCTAGCGGCCCTGGGGCCAACGTCCTGACTTTC.

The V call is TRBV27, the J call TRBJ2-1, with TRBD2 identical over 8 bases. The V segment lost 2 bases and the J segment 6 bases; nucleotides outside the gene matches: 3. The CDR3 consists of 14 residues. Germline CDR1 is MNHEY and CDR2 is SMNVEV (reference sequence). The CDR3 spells CASSLTSGSNEQFF. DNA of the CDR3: TGTGCCAGCAGTTTAACTAGCGGATCCAATGAGCAGTTCTTC.

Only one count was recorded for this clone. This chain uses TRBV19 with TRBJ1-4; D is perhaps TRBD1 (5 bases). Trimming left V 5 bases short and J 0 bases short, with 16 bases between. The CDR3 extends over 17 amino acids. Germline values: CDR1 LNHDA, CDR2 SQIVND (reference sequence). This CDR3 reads CASSSQTETSTNEKLFF. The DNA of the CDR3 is TGTGCCAGTAGTTCACAGACAGAGACTTCAACTAATGAAAAACTGTTTTTT.